The 20 T cell receptor beta chains presented below share a single source sample, sequenced in a study of T cell responses to AZD1222 COVID-19 vaccine. Sequencing used immunoSEQ multiplex PCR; TCRdb keeps in-frame clones, though not all of them. Of under 250,000 clones in the sample, 90% to 95% are singletons; the top ten hold 0.95% to 1.1%. The sample was peripheral blood, taken on day 0 of MenACWY control vaccination. Source of these receptors: an adult in good health.

The CDR3 sequence: CASGVLMDYGYTF. DNA for the CDR3: TGTGCCAGCGGGGTCCTTATGGACTATGGCTACACCTTC. The chain joins TRBV28 to TRBJ1-2, with D uncertain. Germline V gene data show CDR1 as MDHEN and CDR2 as SYDVKM. The CDR3 totals 13 residues. V gave up 8 bases and J gave up 3 bases, with 13 bases separating them.

The chain couples TRBV30 to TRBJ1-1, with D possibly matching TRBD1 (6 bases). Germline CDR1 GTSNPN, CDR2 SVGIG (reference sequence). The CDR3 extends over 13 amino acids. The germline V and J ends were trimmed by 3 bases and 0 bases, with 8 bases remaining between them. CDR3 sequence: CAWSNRVNTEAFF. The CDR3 DNA reads as TGTGCCTGGAGCAACAGGGTGAACACTGAAGCTTTCTTT.

This clone was detected only a few times. The rearrangement joins TRBV12-3 or TRBV12-4 to TRBJ2-2; D not certain. The length of the CDR3 is 13 residues. Between the trimmed V and J ends, which lost 5 bases and 2 bases, there was a span of 6 bases. Here the CDR3 DNA reads TGTGCCAGCAGTGAAGTAAACACCGGGGAGCTGTTTTTT. Translating it yields CASSEVNTGELFF.

The rearrangement uses TRBV6-6 and TRBJ1-5; D may be TRBD1 (5 bases). V gave up 5 bases and J gave up 5 bases, with 22 bases separating them. Germline loops: CDR1 MNHNY, CDR2 SVGAGI (reference sequence). The CDR3 totals 17 residues. The CDR3, as DNA: TGTGCCAGCAGTCCCCGGGGCTGGGAGAAATCTGATCAGCCCCAGCATTTT. Its translation: CASSPRGWEKSDQPQHF.

The CDR3 is CASSQELTGRYGYTF. The CDR3 DNA follows: TGTGCCAGCAGCCAAGAACTAACAGGGCGCTATGGCTACACCTTC. The chain recombines TRBV3-1 (or the pseudogene TRBV3-2) with TRBJ1-2; maybe TRBD1 (6 bases). Per the germline V gene, CDR1 is LGHDT and CDR2 is YNNKEL (reference sequence). This CDR3 is built from 15 residues. With 0 bases removed from V and 4 bases from J, the gap between germline ends came to 12 bases.

The V call is TRBV19, the J call TRBJ1-2; D perhaps matches TRBD1 (6 bases). This CDR3 has 16 residues. The ends were cut back, 4 bases at V and 2 bases at J, with 17 bases in the middle. Looked up from germline, CDR1 is LNHDA and CDR2 is SQIVND (reference sequence). For the CDR3, the DNA is TGTGCCAGTAGTAGTAGGACAGAGGCTTCGAACTATGGCTACACCTTC. Amino acids: CASSSRTEASNYGYTF.

The V gene is TRBV6-2 or TRBV6-3, the J gene TRBJ2-7; tentatively, D is TRBD1 (6 bases). The V end lost 2 bases, the J end lost 4 bases, and 15 bases lay between the germline ends. CDR1 MNHEY and CDR2 SVGEGT come from the germline V gene. This CDR3 is built from 15 residues. The CDR3 sequence: CASSYPRGIVYEQYF. CDR3 DNA: TGTGCCAGCAGTTACCCTAGGGGGATTGTATACGAGCAGTACTTC.

The chain links TRBV30 to TRBJ1-1; D gene ambiguous. The ends were cut back, 3 bases at V and 11 bases at J, with 13 bases in the middle. This CDR3 comprises 11 residues. CDR1 and CDR2 (germline): GTSNPN, SVGIG (reference sequence). The CDR3 DNA follows: TGTGCCTGGAGCTTTCCCGAGCGCGCTTTCTTT. Translating it yields CAWSFPERAFF. Complete variable domain (other parts from reference TRBV30 and TRBJ1-1): SQTIHQWPATLVQPVGSPLSLECTVEGTSNPNLYWYRQAAGRGLQLLFYSVGIGQISSEVPQNLSASRPQDRQFILSSKKLLLSDSGFYLCAWSFPERAFFGQGTRLTVV.

The CDR3 region is CASSPWTGHISGNTIYF. CDR3 bases: TGTGCCAGCAGCCCGTGGACAGGGCACATCTCTGGAAACACCATATATTTT. V usage is TRBV7-2 and J usage is TRBJ1-3; 8 bases are shared with TRBD1. The CDR3 is 17 residues long. Trimming cost V 5 bases and J 0 bases; bases outside gene matches: 9. Germline CDR1 and CDR2: SGHTA and FQGNSA.

The chain joins TRBV7-9 to TRBJ2-3; 7 nucleotides agree with TRBD1. The CDR3 is 14 residues long. Germline lookup yields CDR1 SEHNR and CDR2 FQNEAQ (reference sequence). The ends lost 5 bases at V and 4 bases at J; junction bases unmatched: 6. CDR3 residues: CASSTGQIPDTQYF. As DNA, the CDR3 is TGTGCCAGCAGCACGGGACAGATCCCAGATACGCAGTATTTT. The full variable domain, with the rest looked up from reference TRBV7-9 and TRBJ2-3, is DTGVSQNPRHKITKRGQNVTFRCDPISEHNRLYWYRQTLGQGPEFLTYFQNEAQLEKSRLLSDRFSAERPKGSFSTLEIQRTEQGDSAMYLCASSTGQIPDTQYFGPGTRLTVL.

The chain carries TRBV12-3 or TRBV12-4 and TRBJ1-3, with D possibly being TRBD1 (5 bases). The germline V and J ends were trimmed by 11 bases and 0 bases, with 8 bases remaining between them. This CDR3 has 12 residues. The CDR3 spells CAQRGSGNTIYF. The CDR3 DNA is TGTGCCCAAAGGGGCTCTGGAAACACCATATATTTT.

This chain links TRBV5-1 with TRBJ2-5, with D possibly called TRBD1 or TRBD2 (6 bases each). CDR1 and CDR2 from the germline V gene are SGHRS and YFSETQ. The V end lost 3 bases, the J end lost 5 bases, and 14 bases lay between the germline ends. This CDR3 has 14 amino acids. The CDR3 loop reads CASSSGLRGETQYF. The CDR3 DNA follows: TGCGCCAGCAGCTCGGGACTGAGGGGGGAGACCCAGTACTTC.

The rearrangement uses TRBV23-1 and TRBJ1-2; D unresolved. TRBV23-1 is given ORF status, its function remaining uncertain. This CDR3 contains 16 residues. The V gene lost 4 bases and the J gene lost 5 bases, with 20 bases spanning the gap. CDR3 protein: CASSRLRPGGLYGYTF. The CDR3 region has the DNA TGCGCCAGCAGTCGTCTCCGACCGGGAGGGCTGTATGGCTACACCTTC.

V and J are TRBV29-1 and TRBJ1-2; 10 nucleotides line up with TRBD1. CDR3 length: 14 amino acids. V gave up 3 bases and J gave up 2 bases; unmatched junction bases: 3. CDR1 SQVTM and CDR2 ANQGSEA come from the germline V gene. The CDR3 coding sequence is TGCAGCGTTGAGCCGGGACAGGGGAACTATGGCTACACCTTC. Protein: CSVEPGQGNYGYTF.

The chain uses TRBV4-1 and TRBJ1-1, with D uncertain. Per the germline V gene, CDR1 is MGHRA and CDR2 is YSYEKL. The germline V and J ends were trimmed by 0 bases and 6 bases, with 11 bases remaining between them. The CDR3 loop spans 14 amino acids. CDR3 coding DNA: TGCGCCAGCAGCCAAGAGGAGGGAAGCTCTGAAGCTTTCTTT. It codes for CASSQEEGSSEAFF.

This clone appeared a single time. The chain joins TRBV5-1 to TRBJ2-7; 9 bases fit TRBD2. Germline-derived CDR1 and CDR2 are SGHRS and YFSETQ. The CDR3 totals 14 residues. Unmatched junction bases numbered 7, after V lost 0 bases and J lost 9 bases. In DNA, the CDR3 is TGCGCCAGCAGCTTGGGACTAGCGGTCTTTGGGCAGTACTTC. Protein: CASSLGLAVFGQYF.

The rearrangement links TRBV24-1 to TRBJ1-4, with TRBD1 as a possible D gene (6 bases). The CDR3 sequence is 15 residues long. The germline V gene has CDR1 KGHDR and CDR2 SFDVKD. V lost 5 bases to trimming and J lost 6 bases, with 15 bases between them. The CDR3 sequence is CATSAQQGLHEKLFF. In DNA form, the CDR3 reads TGTGCCACCAGTGCCCAGCAGGGGTTGCATGAAAAACTGTTTTTT.

The genes are TRBV25-1 and TRBJ2-1; 7 nucleotides match TRBD2. The germline V gene encodes CDR1 MGHDK and CDR2 SYGVNS. V gave up 6 bases and J gave up 9 bases; unmatched junction bases: 8. The CDR3 has 13 residues. In DNA form, the CDR3 reads TGTGCCAGCAGGAGCGGGACCTGGGGTGAGCAGTTCTTC. Protein sequence: CASRSGTWGEQFF. The entire variable domain, with the rest obtained from reference TRBV25-1 and TRBJ2-1, is as follows: EADIYQTPRYLVIGTGKKITLECSQTMGHDKMYWYQQDPGMELHLIHYSYGVNSTEKGDLSSESTVSRIRTEHFPLTLESARPSHTSQYLCASRSGTWGEQFFGPGTRLTVL.

The chain couples TRBV5-1 to TRBJ1-2; weak D call: TRBD1 (5 bases). CDR3 size: 16 residues. Germline CDR1 and CDR2: SGHRS and YFSETQ. V gave up 1 base and J gave up 7 bases, with 20 bases separating them. This CDR3 is CASSLSVDPGDGGYTF. The CDR3 nucleotides read TGCGCCAGCAGCTTGTCAGTGGACCCCGGGGACGGTGGCTACACCTTC.

The sample holds a few counts of this clone. The V and J genes are TRBV6-5 and TRBJ2-5, with 10 bases lining up with TRBD2. V shed 4 bases, J shed 2 bases, and the junction held 1 base outside the gene matches. Germline-derived CDR1 and CDR2 are MNHEY and SVGAGI. CDR3 size: 14 residues. DNA for the CDR3: TGTGCCAGCAGTTGGACTAGCGGACAAGAGACCCAGTACTTC. It codes for CASSWTSGQETQYF.